The 4 T cell receptor beta chains given below trace back to one sample, sequenced in a study of cytomegalovirus exposure and HLA in healthy donors. The PCR contained 60 Vbeta and 13 Jbeta primers. Profiled with immunoSEQ multiplex PCR; TCRdb holds only in-frame clones, not every one. Of nearly 95,000 clones listed, 60% to 70% were seen once; the top ten hold about 6.7%. Sequenced sample: PBMCs. All receptors derive from a woman under 40 in good health and CMV-seronegative.

The V gene is TRBV28, the J gene TRBJ1-5; a possible D gene is TRBD1 (6 bases). The V end was cut by 5 bases, the J end by 6 bases, with 14 bases between. Germline assignment: CDR1 MDHEN and CDR2 SYDVKM. This CDR3 contains 14 residues. Written as DNA, the CDR3 is TGTGCCAGCAGTGAGATCCAGGGGACTCAGCCCCAGCATTTT. Amino acid sequence: CASSEIQGTQPQHF.

In nucleotides, the CDR3 is TGTGCCAGCAGAACCCTAGGGGTGGGTAACTACGAGCAGTACTTC. Translation gives CASRTLGVGNYEQYF. The genes are TRBV27 and TRBJ2-7; maybe TRBD1 (5 bases). Between the trimmed V and J ends, which lost 6 bases and 3 bases, there was a span of 18 bases. This CDR3 has 15 amino acids. Germline V gives CDR1 MNHEY, CDR2 SMNVEV (reference sequence).

V is TRBV6-5 and J is TRBJ2-5; TRBD2 is a possible D gene (7 bases). The CDR3 has 13 amino acids. Trimming pared 7 bases from V and 6 bases from J, leaving 15 bases between. Germline CDR1 and CDR2: MNHEY and SVGAGI. The CDR3 region is CASNRGGGQTQYF. The CDR3 DNA reads TGTGCCAGCAATCGCGGGGGCGGGCAGACCCAGTACTTC.

This clone was counted a few times. V and J are TRBV7-6 and TRBJ2-1; TRBD2 agrees at 11 bases. In germline, CDR1 is SGHVS, CDR2 FNYEAQ. After removal of 1 base from V and 3 bases from J, the junction contained 2 bases not matched to a gene. The length of the CDR3 is 16 residues. The CDR3 coding sequence is TGTGCCAGCAGCTTAGTAGCGGGAGGGCTCTACAATGAGCAGTTCTTC. Encoded protein: CASSLVAGGLYNEQFF.